Included here is one T cell receptor (beta chain) sequence, with context. The data derive from a study of T cell changes during pregnancy in multiple sclerosis. The data were produced by immunoSEQ multiplex PCR, yet TCRdb's version contains in-frame clones alone and is incomplete. This repertoire shows about 38,000 clones, about 95% found once; its top ten account for about 0.39%. This TCR was sampled from a female donor with multiple sclerosis, enrolled in a pregnancy study. The material was CD4+ T cells from peripheral blood mononuclear cells, obtained in the second trimester of pregnancy.

The CDR3 loop is CASSEDTRAGEQYF. CDR3 coding DNA: TGTGCCAGCAGCGAAGACACCAGGGCTGGAGAGCAGTACTTC. The V and J genes are TRBV9 and TRBJ2-7, with a tentative D call TRBD1 (5 bases). There are 14 residues in the CDR3. V was pared by 3 bases and J by 7 bases, with 17 bases between. From germline, CDR1 is SGDLS and CDR2 YYNGEE.